These 13 T cell receptor beta chains originate from one sample sequenced in a study of T-cell memory formation after mild COVID-19. TCRdb recomputed calls from the 5' RACE reads with MiXCR, one row per CDR3 protein. The top ten hold 10% to 15% of the sample, which has under 450,000 distinct CDR3 sequences, about 25% seen once. The sample consisted of PBMCs or a T cell subset sorted from them (not recorded which). Source of these receptors: an adult woman who had mild COVID-19 (a few samples of this study predate the infection). Cell type and time point are not known.

V usage is TRBV6-2 or TRBV6-3 and J usage is TRBJ2-6, with 10 positions matching TRBD1. The V segment lost 6 bases and the J segment 0 bases; nucleotides outside the gene matches: 14. This CDR3 region has 20 residues. Germline-derived CDR1 and CDR2 are MNHEY and SVGEGT. The CDR3 DNA is TGTGCCAGCAGCCGCCGGGGGACAGGGGCACTCCGCTCTGGGGCCAACGTCCTGACTTTC. It translates to CASSRRGTGALRSGANVLTF.

The chain couples TRBV5-1 to TRBJ2-2; D is perhaps TRBD1 (5 bases). The CDR3 covers 15 residues. V was clipped by 0 bases and J by 6 bases, with 12 bases between them. Germline V lookup: CDR1 SGHRS, CDR2 YFSETQ. The CDR3 DNA sequence: TGCGCCAGCAGCTTGGCCACAGGTGTGTCCGGGGAGCTGTTTTTT. It specifies CASSLATGVSGELFF.

This chain links TRBV6-6 with TRBJ2-7, with unresolved D. Germline V gene sequence: CDR1 MNHNY, CDR2 SVGAGI (reference sequence). The CDR3 is made up of 15 amino acids. V lost 6 bases to trimming and J lost 3 bases, with 18 bases between them. CDR3 nucleotide sequence: TGTGCCAGCAGCCTTACCCGGACCGGATACTACGAGCAGTACTTC. It encodes CASSLTRTGYYEQYF.

This clonotype has just a few counts. The chain links TRBV12-3 or TRBV12-4 to TRBJ2-2; TRBD1 is a possible D gene (6 bases). The length of the CDR3 is 16 residues. Trimming left V 2 bases short and J 1 base short, with 11 bases between. The CDR3 DNA reads as TGTGCCAGCAGTTTACGGCAGGGGATGAACACCGGGGAGCTGTTTTTT. This codes for CASSLRQGMNTGELFF.

J is TRBJ2-7 and V is TRBV6-2 or TRBV6-3; 7 positions match TRBD1. CDR1 is MNHEY, CDR2 SVGEGT, per germline. V lost 0 bases and J lost 0; bases outside the gene matches: 2. The length of the CDR3 is 15 residues. CDR3 amino acids: CASSYSRQGSYEQYF. In DNA, the CDR3 is TGTGCCAGCAGTTACTCTCGACAGGGCTCCTACGAGCAGTACTTC.

This chain joins TRBV7-8 and TRBJ1-3, with a tentative D call TRBD1 (5 bases). Germline V gene lookup returns CDR1 SGHVS and CDR2 FQNEAQ. The CDR3 runs to 16 residues. V was cut by 0 bases and J by 1 base, with 10 bases left in between. In nucleotides, the CDR3 is TGTGCCAGCAGCTTAGCAGGACGGACATCTGGAAACACCATATATTTT. Residues: CASSLAGRTSGNTIYF.

The J gene is TRBJ2-2, the V gene TRBV6-5; no definite D call. In germline, CDR1 is MNHEY, CDR2 SVGAGI. The V and J ends lost 2 bases and 0 bases respectively, with 7 bases between them. There are 15 residues in the CDR3. CDR3 sequence reads: CASSYHTTNTGELFF. Written as DNA, the CDR3 is TGTGCCAGCAGTTACCACACAACGAACACCGGGGAGCTGTTTTTT.

The genes are TRBV5-1 and TRBJ1-1; TRBD1 matches at 7 bases. After removal of 4 bases from V and 3 bases from J, the junction contained 9 bases not matched to a gene. CDR1 SGHRS and CDR2 YFSETQ come from the germline V gene. The CDR3 is 15 amino acids. The CDR3 bases are TGCGCCAGCAGCGAGCGACAGGGAGGATACACTGAAGCTTTCTTT. Its translation is CASSERQGGYTEAFF.

The J gene is TRBJ1-1, the V gene TRBV5-6, with unresolved D. Trimming cost V 0 bases and J 1 base, with 7 bases left between them. CDR3 length equals 14 residues. CDR1 SGHDT and CDR2 YYEEEE come from the germline V gene. The CDR3 sequence: CASSLASPNTEAFF. The CDR3 DNA reads as TGTGCCAGCAGCTTGGCATCCCCGAACACTGAAGCTTTCTTT.

This rearrangement joins TRBV9 to TRBJ2-1; weak D call: TRBD2 (6 bases). The ends were cut back, 0 bases at V and 4 bases at J, with 11 bases in the middle. The CDR3 loop spans 15 amino acids. Per germline, CDR1 SGDLS and CDR2 YYNGEE. CDR3 sequence: CASSVDSGLYNEQFF. The CDR3 nucleotides read TGTGCCAGCAGCGTAGATAGCGGTTTGTACAATGAGCAGTTCTTC.

This clonotype was seen a handful of times. The chain links TRBV5-1 to TRBJ1-5; weak D call: TRBD1 (6 bases). Germline values: CDR1 SGHRS, CDR2 YFSETQ. The CDR3 loop spans 16 amino acids. Trimming stripped 4 bases from V and 1 base from J, with 15 bases between. The CDR3 region is CASSHTGTGSNQPQHF. The CDR3 bases are TGCGCCAGCAGCCATACAGGGACCGGCAGCAATCAGCCCCAGCATTTT.

In its sample, this clonotype was seen a few times. The chain is built from TRBV7-2 and TRBJ2-1; D possibly corresponds to TRBD1 (5 bases). The CDR3 loop spans 17 amino acids. V was cut by 7 bases and J by 0 bases, with 19 bases left in between. Germline V gene lookup returns CDR1 SGHTA and CDR2 FQGNSA. CDR3 sequence reads: CASTSPSGLGSYNEQFF. In DNA, the CDR3 is TGTGCCAGCACTTCCCCCTCAGGGTTGGGCTCCTACAATGAGCAGTTCTTC.

There are a few counts of this clonotype. The chain combines TRBV7-9 with TRBJ2-5, with D unclear. Germline lookup yields CDR1 SEHNR and CDR2 FQNEAQ (reference sequence). V lost 0 bases to trimming and J lost 4 bases, with 9 bases between them. The CDR3 totals 14 residues. The CDR3 is CASSLAGIRETQYF. CDR3 bases: TGTGCCAGCAGCTTAGCAGGGATTAGAGAGACCCAGTACTTC.